This T cell receptor beta chain originates from a study of T cell responses to AZD1222 COVID-19 vaccine (dated by TCRdb to the early 2020s). General notes on the study: AZD1222 recipients whose second dose came at about 4 weeks and those whose second dose came at about 12 weeks were combined into one group, since spike-specific TCR depth and breadth did not differ between the two schedules. Enrollment into the trials was organized by age into subgroups of 18-55, 56-69 and 70-plus years, and those subgroups contained roughly 150, 30 and 60 TCR-sequenced participants, respectively. A total of 230 to 250 trial participants underwent TCR sequencing, of whom approximately 200 had received two doses of AZD1222 and some 26 had received two doses of the MenACWY control vaccine. Overall study results and their limits: Nearly half of unique spike-specific TCRs reportedly recognized epitopes outside regions mutated in the B.1.351 and B.1.1.7 variants. Participants were mostly white British and included more females than males, and it was suggested by the authors that clonal diversity may have been underestimated. Only six or seven AZD1222 recipients were SARS-CoV-2 seropositive at baseline, limiting conclusions about previously exposed vaccinees. No day 14 peak-response samples were available, so repertoires were characterized only after the peak T cell response. The whole spike protein was spanned by vaccine-associated CD4 TCRs, and dominant responses were seen in regions 160-218 and 743-854. A significant rise in spike-specific TCR breadth and depth was observed after two AZD1222 doses relative to day 0 and relative to MenACWY recipients. In the small 56-69-year group, the increase in depth fell short of significance, most likely because of low power.

The sample's time point label, decoded: baseline before first vaccination. The vaccinee samples were drawn from two UK trials, COV001 and COV002, one of which was a single-blind randomized controlled phase 2/3 trial testing AZD1222 (ChAdOx1 nCoV-19) in healthy adults. For TCRbeta chain sequencing, PBMC samples from trial participants were taken at day 0 and at day 28 after the second dose. The CDR3 contains 18 residues, cysteine and phenylalanine counted. The sequence is cut down to CDR3 DNA, 54 bases in frame from base 1. The germline V gene (reference sequence) yields SGHKS for CDR1 and YYEKEE for CDR2. Trimming takes 4 bases from V and 0 bases from J, and the germline ends sit 22 bases apart. Concerning this clone: Its recognized antigen is unknown. Per-base qualities were not stored, and no clone one base away is much larger.

The CDR3 regions of human TCRbeta chains were subjected to immunosequencing. Under the source paper's analysis protocol: Repertoire TCRs were checked for matches against a reference library of SARS-CoV-2-specific TCRs that had been generated using the MIRA antigen-specificity platform. Breadth was defined as the fraction of unique TCRs that were SARS-CoV-2-associated, and depth was defined as the fraction of total T cells that were SARS-CoV-2-associated. Using the MIRA data, each spike-specific TCR was assigned both to the spike region to which the TCR was reactive and to a CD4 or CD8 class. Log10-transformed breadth and depth values were compared by one-way ANOVA with Sidak's multiple comparisons tests. As stored in TCRdb, this immuneACCESS dataset retains in-frame rearrangements with V and J assigned. A fraction of the clones does not appear; measured against another copy, unresolved V genes explain less than half of the discrepancy, and the remainder lacks a known reason. The V and J calls and clone size were taken over from that table, and D and trimming were inferred from the DNA. The sample table contains 180,000 or so clones; only one count was recorded for approximately 94% of them. Clones ranked in the top ten supply about 0.64% of the sample.

The sequencing here drew on peripheral blood, taken on day 0 of AZD1222 vaccination. The sequence links TRBV5-5 to TRBJ1-2; tentative D gene TRBD1, with 6 bases matching. The sequence came from an adult in good health. The CDR3 protein is CASSGGHQPALANYGYTF. The nucleotides are TGTGCCAGCAGCGGGGGACACCAACCCGCGCTCGCTAACTATGGCTACACCTTC.